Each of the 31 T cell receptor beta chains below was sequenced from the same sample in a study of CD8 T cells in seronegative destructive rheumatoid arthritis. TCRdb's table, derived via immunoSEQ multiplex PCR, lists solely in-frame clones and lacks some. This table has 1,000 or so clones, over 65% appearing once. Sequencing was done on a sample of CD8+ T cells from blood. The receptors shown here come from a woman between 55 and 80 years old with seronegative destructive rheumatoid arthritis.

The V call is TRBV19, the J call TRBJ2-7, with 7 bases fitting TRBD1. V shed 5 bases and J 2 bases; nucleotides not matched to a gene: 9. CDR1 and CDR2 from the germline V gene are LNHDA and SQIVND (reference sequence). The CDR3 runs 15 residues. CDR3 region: CASSSDEGAAYEQYF. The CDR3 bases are TGTGCCAGTAGTTCCGATGAGGGGGCTGCCTACGAGCAGTACTTC.

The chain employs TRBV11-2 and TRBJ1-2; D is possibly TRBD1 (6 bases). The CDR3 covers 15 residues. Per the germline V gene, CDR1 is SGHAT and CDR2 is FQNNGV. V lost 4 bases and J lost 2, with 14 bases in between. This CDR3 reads CASSSPYRENYGYTF. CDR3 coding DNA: TGTGCCAGCAGCTCGCCTTACAGGGAAAACTATGGCTACACCTTC.

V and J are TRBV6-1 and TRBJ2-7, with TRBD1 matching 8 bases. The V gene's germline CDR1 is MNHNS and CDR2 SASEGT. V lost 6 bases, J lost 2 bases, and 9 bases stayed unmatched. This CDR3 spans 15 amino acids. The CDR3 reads CASSQTGVMAYEQYF. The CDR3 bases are TGTGCCAGCAGCCAGACAGGGGTGATGGCCTACGAGCAGTACTTC.

The CDR3 here is CASTTGGREQYF. The CDR3 nucleotides are TGTGCCAGCACCACAGGGGGGAGAGAGCAGTACTTC. The rearrangement uses TRBV27 and TRBJ2-7; 8 bases fit TRBD1. Germline assignment: CDR1 MNHEY and CDR2 SMNVEV (reference sequence). This CDR3 is 12 amino acids long. Germline trimming cut 7 bases from V and 7 bases from J; bases unmatched to any gene: 6.

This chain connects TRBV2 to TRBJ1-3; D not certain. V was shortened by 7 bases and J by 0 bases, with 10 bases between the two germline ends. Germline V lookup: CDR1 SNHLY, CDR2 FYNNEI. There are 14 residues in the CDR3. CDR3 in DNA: TGTGCCAGCATAGATGGTATCTCTGGAAACACCATATATTTT. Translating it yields CASIDGISGNTIYF.

The CDR3, as DNA: TGCGCCAGCAGGCCCAACTGGGGGGATACGAACACCGGGGAGCTGTTTTTT. Translation: CASRPNWGDTNTGELFF. The V call is TRBV5-1, the J call TRBJ2-2; TRBD2 might be the D (6 bases). Germline V gene lookup returns CDR1 SGHRS and CDR2 YFSETQ. V lost 5 bases and J 0 bases, leaving 17 bases between the germline ends. This CDR3 has 17 residues.

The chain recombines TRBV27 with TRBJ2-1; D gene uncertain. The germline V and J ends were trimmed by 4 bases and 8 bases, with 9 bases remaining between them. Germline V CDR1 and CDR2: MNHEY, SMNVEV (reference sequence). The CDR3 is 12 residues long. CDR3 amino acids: CASSSTDYEQFF. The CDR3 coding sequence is TGTGCCAGCAGTTCCACCGACTATGAGCAGTTCTTC.

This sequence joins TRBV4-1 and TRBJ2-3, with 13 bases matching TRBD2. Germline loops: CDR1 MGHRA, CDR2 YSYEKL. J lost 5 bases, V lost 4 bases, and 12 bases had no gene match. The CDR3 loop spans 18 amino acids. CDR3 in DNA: TGCGCCAGCAGCCTAACTAGCGGGGGGGGGCTCACACGAGATACGCAGTATTTT. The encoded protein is CASSLTSGGGLTRDTQYF.

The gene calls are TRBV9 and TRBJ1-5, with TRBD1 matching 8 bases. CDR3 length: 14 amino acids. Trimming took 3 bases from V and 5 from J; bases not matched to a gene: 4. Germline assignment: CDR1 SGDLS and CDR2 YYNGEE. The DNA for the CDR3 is TGTGCCAGCAGCGCGACAGGGGCATATCAGCCCCAGCATTTT. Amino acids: CASSATGAYQPQHF.

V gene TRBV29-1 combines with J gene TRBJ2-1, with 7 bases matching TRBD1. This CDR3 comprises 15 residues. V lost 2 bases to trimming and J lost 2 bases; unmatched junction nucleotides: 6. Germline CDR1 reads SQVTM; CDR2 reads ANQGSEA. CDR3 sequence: CSVERQGLAYNEQFF. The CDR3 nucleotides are TGCAGCGTTGAAAGACAGGGTTTGGCCTACAATGAGCAGTTCTTC.

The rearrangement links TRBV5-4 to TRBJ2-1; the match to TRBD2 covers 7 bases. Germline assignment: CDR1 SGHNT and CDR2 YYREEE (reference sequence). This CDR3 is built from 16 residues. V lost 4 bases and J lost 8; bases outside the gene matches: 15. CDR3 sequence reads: CASSPRAGVVPYEQFF. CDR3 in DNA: TGTGCCAGCAGCCCCCGGGCGGGAGTTGTCCCTTATGAGCAGTTCTTC.

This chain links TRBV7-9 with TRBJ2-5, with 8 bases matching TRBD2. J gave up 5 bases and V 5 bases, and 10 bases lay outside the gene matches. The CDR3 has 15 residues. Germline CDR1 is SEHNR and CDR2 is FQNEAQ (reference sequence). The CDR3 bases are TGTGCCAGCAGCCGAATCGCGGGAGGAGGGGAGACCCAGTACTTC. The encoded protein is CASSRIAGGGETQYF.

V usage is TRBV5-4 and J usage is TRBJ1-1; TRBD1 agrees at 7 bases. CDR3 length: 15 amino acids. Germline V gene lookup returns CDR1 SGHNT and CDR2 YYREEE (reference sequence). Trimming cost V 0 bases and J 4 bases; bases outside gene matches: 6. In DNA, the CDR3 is TGTGCCAGCAGCTTGGTAGGGGGCTCAGGCACTGAAGCTTTCTTT. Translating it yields CASSLVGGSGTEAFF.

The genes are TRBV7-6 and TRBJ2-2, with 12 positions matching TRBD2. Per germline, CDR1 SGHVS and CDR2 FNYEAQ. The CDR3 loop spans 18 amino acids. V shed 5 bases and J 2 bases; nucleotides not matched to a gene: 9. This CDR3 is CASSMGLAGIDNTGELFF. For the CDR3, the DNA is TGTGCCAGCAGCATGGGACTAGCGGGCATCGATAACACCGGGGAGCTGTTTTTT.

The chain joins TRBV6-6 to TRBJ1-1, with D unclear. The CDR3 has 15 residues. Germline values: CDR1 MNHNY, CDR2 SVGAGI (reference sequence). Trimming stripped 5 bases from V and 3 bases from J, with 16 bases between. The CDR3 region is CASSRWEVLDTEAFF. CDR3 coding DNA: TGTGCCAGCAGTCGGTGGGAGGTTTTGGACACTGAAGCTTTCTTT.

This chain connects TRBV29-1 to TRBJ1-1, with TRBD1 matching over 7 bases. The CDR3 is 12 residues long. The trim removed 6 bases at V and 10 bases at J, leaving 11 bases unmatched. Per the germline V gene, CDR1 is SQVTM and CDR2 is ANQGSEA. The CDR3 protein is CSVPDRRNRAFF. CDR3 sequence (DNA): TGCAGCGTCCCGGACAGGAGGAACAGAGCTTTCTTT.

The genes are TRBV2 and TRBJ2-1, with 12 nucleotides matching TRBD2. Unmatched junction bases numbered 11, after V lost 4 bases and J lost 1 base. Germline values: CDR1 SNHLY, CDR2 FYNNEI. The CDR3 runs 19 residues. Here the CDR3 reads CASSGLAGGPSKSYNEQFF. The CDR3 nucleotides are TGTGCCAGCAGTGGTCTAGCGGGAGGGCCGTCCAAATCCTACAATGAGCAGTTCTTC.

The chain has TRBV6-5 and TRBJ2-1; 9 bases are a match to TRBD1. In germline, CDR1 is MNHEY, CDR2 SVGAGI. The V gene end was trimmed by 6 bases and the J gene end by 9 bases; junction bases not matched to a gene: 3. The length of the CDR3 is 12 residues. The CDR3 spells CASSLTGGEQFF. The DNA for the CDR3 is TGTGCCAGCAGCCTGACAGGGGGTGAGCAGTTCTTC.

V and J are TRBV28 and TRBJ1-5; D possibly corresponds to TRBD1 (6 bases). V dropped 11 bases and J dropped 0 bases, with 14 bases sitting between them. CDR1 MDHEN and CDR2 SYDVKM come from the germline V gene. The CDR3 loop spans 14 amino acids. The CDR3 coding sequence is TGTGCCTCTAGGACAGCGTATAGCAATCAGCCCCAGCATTTT. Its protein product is CASRTAYSNQPQHF.

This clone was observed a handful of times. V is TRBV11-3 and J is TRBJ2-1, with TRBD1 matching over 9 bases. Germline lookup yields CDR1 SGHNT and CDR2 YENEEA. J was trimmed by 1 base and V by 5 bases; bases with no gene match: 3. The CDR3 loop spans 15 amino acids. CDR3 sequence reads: CASSHGTGSYNEQFF. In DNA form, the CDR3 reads TGTGCCAGCAGCCACGGGACAGGGTCCTACAATGAGCAGTTCTTC.

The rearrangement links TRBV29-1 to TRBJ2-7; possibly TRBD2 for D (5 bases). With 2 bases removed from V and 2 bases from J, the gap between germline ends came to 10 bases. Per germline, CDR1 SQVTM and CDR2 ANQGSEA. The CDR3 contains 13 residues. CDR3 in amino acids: CSVELTGAYEQYF. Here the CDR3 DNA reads TGCAGCGTTGAATTGACCGGGGCCTACGAGCAGTACTTC.

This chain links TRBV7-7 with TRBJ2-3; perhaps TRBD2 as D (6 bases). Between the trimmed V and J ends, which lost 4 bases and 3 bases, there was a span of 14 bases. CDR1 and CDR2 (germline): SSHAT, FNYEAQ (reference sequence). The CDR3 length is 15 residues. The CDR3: CASSSGRSWTDTQYF. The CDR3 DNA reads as TGTGCCAGCAGCTCGGGGAGGAGTTGGACAGATACGCAGTATTTT.

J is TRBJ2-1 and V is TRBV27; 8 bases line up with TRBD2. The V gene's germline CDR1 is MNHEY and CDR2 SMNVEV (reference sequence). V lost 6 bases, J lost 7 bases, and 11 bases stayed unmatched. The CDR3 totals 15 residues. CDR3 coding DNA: TGTGCCAGCAGGGTAGCGGGACACTTGGGGAATGAGCAGTTCTTC. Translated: CASRVAGHLGNEQFF.

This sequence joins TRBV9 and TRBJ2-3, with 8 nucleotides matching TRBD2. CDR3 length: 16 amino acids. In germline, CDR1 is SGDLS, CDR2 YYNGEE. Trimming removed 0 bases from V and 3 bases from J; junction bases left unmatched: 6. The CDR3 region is CASSVEASGHTDTQYF. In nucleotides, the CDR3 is TGTGCCAGCAGCGTAGAGGCTAGCGGGCATACAGATACGCAGTATTTT.

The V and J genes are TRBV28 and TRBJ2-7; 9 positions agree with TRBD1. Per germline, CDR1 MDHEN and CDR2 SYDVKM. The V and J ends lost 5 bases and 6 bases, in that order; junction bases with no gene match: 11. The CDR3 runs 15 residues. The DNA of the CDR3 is TGTGCCAGCAGTCCCACCGGGACAGGGTGGATCGAGCAGTACTTC. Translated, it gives CASSPTGTGWIEQYF.

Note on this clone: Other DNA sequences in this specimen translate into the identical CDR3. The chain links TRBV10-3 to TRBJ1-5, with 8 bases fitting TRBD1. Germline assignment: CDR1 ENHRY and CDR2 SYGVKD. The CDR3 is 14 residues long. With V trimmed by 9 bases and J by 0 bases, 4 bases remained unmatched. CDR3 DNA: TGTGCCATTGGGACAGGTGATAGCAATCAGCCCCAGCATTTT. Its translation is CAIGTGDSNQPQHF.

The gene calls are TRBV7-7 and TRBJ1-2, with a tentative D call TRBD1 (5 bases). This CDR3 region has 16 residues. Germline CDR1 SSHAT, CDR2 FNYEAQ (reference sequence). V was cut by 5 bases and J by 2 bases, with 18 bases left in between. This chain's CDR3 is CASSPLRIQANYGYTF. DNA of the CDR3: TGTGCCAGCAGCCCCTTGAGGATACAGGCCAACTATGGCTACACCTTC.

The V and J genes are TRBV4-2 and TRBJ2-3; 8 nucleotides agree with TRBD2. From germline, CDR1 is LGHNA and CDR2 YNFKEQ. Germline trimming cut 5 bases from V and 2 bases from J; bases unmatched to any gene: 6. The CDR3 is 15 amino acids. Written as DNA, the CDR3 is TGTGCCAGCAGCAGAAGGACTAGCTTCACAGATACGCAGTATTTT. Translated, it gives CASSRRTSFTDTQYF.

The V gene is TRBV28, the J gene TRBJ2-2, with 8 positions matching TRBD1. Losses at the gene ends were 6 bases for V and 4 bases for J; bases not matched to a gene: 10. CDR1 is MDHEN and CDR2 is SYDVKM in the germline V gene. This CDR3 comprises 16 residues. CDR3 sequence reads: CASRQPGQAVTGELFF. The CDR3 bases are TGTGCCAGCAGACAACCGGGACAGGCGGTCACCGGGGAGCTGTTTTTT.

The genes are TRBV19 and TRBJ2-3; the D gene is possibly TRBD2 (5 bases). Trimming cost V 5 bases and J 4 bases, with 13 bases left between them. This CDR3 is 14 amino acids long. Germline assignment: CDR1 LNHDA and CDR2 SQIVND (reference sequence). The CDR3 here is CASSFEGPPDTQYF. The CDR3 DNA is TGTGCCAGTAGTTTCGAGGGTCCCCCAGATACGCAGTATTTT.

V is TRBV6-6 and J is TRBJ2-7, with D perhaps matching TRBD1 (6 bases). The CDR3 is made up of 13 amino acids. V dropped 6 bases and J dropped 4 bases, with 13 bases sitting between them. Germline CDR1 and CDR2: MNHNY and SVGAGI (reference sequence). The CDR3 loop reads CASSQGRVYEQYF. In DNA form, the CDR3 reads TGTGCCAGCAGCCAGGGGCGGGTTTACGAGCAGTACTTC.